One sample yielded the 24 T cell receptor beta chains listed below, sequenced in a study of CD8 T cells in Susac syndrome. Reverse transcription of roughly 0.45 to 1 ug RNA was performed with random hexamers. MiXCR was run by TCRdb on the immunoSEQ multiplex PCR reads, yielding one entry per CDR3 protein. The sample has about 140,000 distinct CDR3 sequences, 95% seen once; the top ten hold about 0.18%. Material for sequencing was CD8+ T cells from PBMCs. These receptors were collected from a human donor with Susac syndrome.

This chain links TRBV9 with TRBJ1-1; 10 bases are shared with TRBD1. Germline CDR1 is SGDLS and CDR2 is YYNGEE. V dropped 3 bases and J dropped 4; count of bases not matched to a gene: 9. This CDR3 spans 16 amino acids. The chain's CDR3 is CASSESRDRGTTEAFF. The CDR3 region has the DNA TGTGCCAGCAGCGAGAGCCGGGACAGGGGAACCACTGAAGCTTTCTTT.

V is TRBV28 and J is TRBJ1-5; D might be TRBD1 (6 bases). Deletions cut 5 bases from V and 1 base from J, with 15 bases between. The CDR3 spans 16 residues. In germline, CDR1 is MDHEN, CDR2 SYDVKM. CDR3 coding DNA: TGTGCCAGCAGTAAGGACAGCCCAGGGAGCAATCAGCCCCAGCATTTT. Translating it yields CASSKDSPGSNQPQHF.

The chain couples TRBV2 to TRBJ2-2; D tentatively reads TRBD1 or TRBD2 (5 bases each). Trimming took 7 bases from V and 6 from J, leaving 15 bases between them. Germline V gene data show CDR1 as SNHLY and CDR2 as FYNNEI. This CDR3 region has 14 residues. The CDR3: CASKGPLEAGELFF. CDR3 coding DNA: TGTGCCAGCAAGGGACCACTAGAGGCCGGGGAGCTGTTTTTT.

The sample holds one count of this clonotype. This rearrangement joins TRBV7-6 to TRBJ2-3; 7 bases map to TRBD2. There are 16 residues in the CDR3. Germline CDR1 SGHVS, CDR2 FNYEAQ. After removal of 5 bases from V and 2 bases from J, the junction contained 10 bases not matched to a gene. CDR3 bases: TGTGCCAGCAGCCTGCCGACTAGCCCCTTCACAGATACGCAGTATTTT. Its translation: CASSLPTSPFTDTQYF. The full variable domain, with the rest looked up from reference TRBV7-6 and TRBJ2-3, is GAGVSQSPRYKVTKRGQDVALRCDPISGHVSLYWYRQALGQGPEFLTYFNYEAQQDKSGLPNDRFSAERPEGSISTLTIQRTEQRDSAMYRCASSLPTSPFTDTQYFGPGTRLTVL.

This clonotype was observed a few times. The chain employs TRBV19 and TRBJ2-7, with 14 positions matching TRBD2. The CDR3 has 14 amino acids. The ends lost 6 bases at V and 5 bases at J; junction bases unmatched: 3. Germline CDR1 is LNHDA and CDR2 is SQIVND (reference sequence). CDR3 DNA sequence: TGTGCCAGTAGCCCGGGACTAGCGGGAGACGAGCAGTACTTC. This codes for CASSPGLAGDEQYF.

The chain combines TRBV6-5 with TRBJ2-1; D may be TRBD1 or TRBD2 (5 bases each). CDR3 length equals 16 residues. Trimming removed 0 bases from V and 9 bases from J, with 18 bases in between. Germline V CDR1 and CDR2: MNHEY, SVGAGI. CDR3 protein: CASSYSPGDQGSEQFF. CDR3 in DNA: TGTGCCAGCAGTTACTCCCCCGGGGACCAAGGCAGTGAGCAGTTCTTC.

This chain uses TRBV12-3 or TRBV12-4 with TRBJ2-3, with D unclear. This CDR3 is built from 12 residues. Trimming took 6 bases from V and 6 from J, leaving 10 bases between them. CDR3 nucleotides: TGTGCCAGCAGACCTACCCCTGATACGCAGTATTTT. Amino acid sequence: CASRPTPDTQYF.

The chain has TRBV5-1 and TRBJ2-1; D gene uncertain. The germline V and J ends were trimmed by 2 bases and 8 bases, with 17 bases remaining between them. Per the germline V gene, CDR1 is SGHRS and CDR2 is YFSETQ. This CDR3 contains 15 residues. The CDR3 region has the DNA TGCGCCAGCAGCTTCGGTCAGCCTCCCAGCGATGAGCAGTTCTTC. This encodes CASSFGQPPSDEQFF.

The J gene is TRBJ1-5, the V gene TRBV19; 9 bases match TRBD1. The trim removed 6 bases at V and 2 bases at J, leaving 5 bases unmatched. Germline assignment: CDR1 LNHDA and CDR2 SQIVND (reference sequence). The CDR3 is 15 residues long. The CDR3 region is CASSTGGAGNQPQHF. CDR3 DNA: TGTGCCAGTAGCACAGGGGGCGCGGGCAATCAGCCCCAGCATTTT.

V gene TRBV29-1 combines with J gene TRBJ1-1; D remains unclear. Germline CDR1 is SQVTM and CDR2 is ANQGSEA. This CDR3 comprises 13 residues. V was shortened by 4 bases and J by 0 bases, with 9 bases between the two germline ends. The CDR3 DNA sequence: TGCAGCGTTGTCGAGACCATGAACACTGAAGCTTTCTTT. This gives the protein CSVVETMNTEAFF.

J is TRBJ2-1 and V is TRBV30; D gene ambiguous. V was pared by 0 bases and J by 6 bases, with 12 bases between. The germline gives CDR1 GTSNPN, CDR2 SVGIG (reference sequence). CDR3 size: 14 residues. This chain's CDR3 is CAWSVLAGTNEQFF. The CDR3 DNA is TGTGCCTGGAGTGTTTTAGCTGGCACCAATGAGCAGTTCTTC.

The gene calls are TRBV13 and TRBJ2-1; the match to TRBD2 covers 7 bases. The V gene end was trimmed by 5 bases and the J gene end by 0 bases; junction bases not matched to a gene: 7. Germline CDR1 is PRHDT and CDR2 is FYEKMQ (reference sequence). The CDR3 totals 16 residues. CDR3 sequence: CASSPERDTSYNEQFF. The CDR3 coding sequence is TGTGCCAGCAGCCCAGAGCGGGATACCTCCTACAATGAGCAGTTCTTC. The full variable domain, in which reference TRBV13 and TRBJ2-1 provide the parts outside the CDR3, is AAGVIQSPRHLIKEKRETATLKCYPIPRHDTVYWYQQGPGQDPQFLISFYEKMQSDKGSIPDRFSAQQFSDYHSELNMSSLELGDSALYFCASSPERDTSYNEQFFGPGTRLTVL.

The chain uses TRBV24-1 and TRBJ2-1; D is perhaps TRBD2 (5 bases). CDR1 is KGHDR and CDR2 is SFDVKD in the germline V gene. CDR3 length: 12 amino acids. V gave up 12 bases and J gave up 5 bases, with 13 bases separating them. The CDR3 nucleotides are TGTGCCGTCCGGACGGGAAACAATGAGCAGTTCTTC. This codes for CAVRTGNNEQFF.

The CDR3 is CASSLELAGGIYEQYF. Here the CDR3 DNA reads TGTGCCAGCAGTCTGGAGCTTGCCGGGGGTATCTACGAGCAGTACTTC. The chain uses TRBV7-3 and TRBJ2-7; maybe TRBD2 (6 bases). With 6 bases removed from V and 3 bases from J, the gap between germline ends came to 21 bases. The CDR3 is 16 amino acids. The germline CDR1 and CDR2 sequences are SGHTA and FQGTGA.

The rearrangement uses TRBV7-9 and TRBJ2-7, with D tentatively TRBD1 (6 bases). The CDR3 spans 14 residues. Germline V CDR1 and CDR2: SEHNR, FQNEAQ (reference sequence). The V gene lost 3 bases and the J gene lost 4 bases, with 13 bases spanning the gap. This chain's CDR3 is CASSFAGVEYEQYF. The DNA for the CDR3 is TGTGCCAGCAGCTTCGCAGGGGTGGAGTACGAGCAGTACTTC.

The chain links TRBV4-1 to TRBJ2-1, with TRBD2 matching 13 bases. Trimming took 3 bases from V and 9 from J; bases not matched to a gene: 11. The CDR3 runs to 17 residues. CDR1 and CDR2 from the germline V gene are MGHRA and YSYEKL. The CDR3 DNA reads TGCGCCAGCAGCCAGACGGGACTAGCGGGATGGGGTGTTGAGCAGTTCTTC. Protein: CASSQTGLAGWGVEQFF.

The rearrangement links TRBV9 to TRBJ2-7; the D is unclear. V was cut by 0 bases and J by 6 bases, with 10 bases left in between. CDR1 is SGDLS, CDR2 YYNGEE, per germline. The CDR3 sequence is 13 residues long. CDR3 nucleotide sequence: TGTGCCAGCAGCGTAGAGACATTCGGCGAGCAGTACTTC. Residues: CASSVETFGEQYF.

This chain links TRBV9 with TRBJ1-2; D is possibly TRBD1 (5 bases). In germline, CDR1 is SGDLS, CDR2 YYNGEE. The CDR3 totals 12 residues. Trimming shortened V by 0 bases and J by 8 bases, and 8 bases separated the two germline ends. CDR3 coding DNA: TGTGCCAGCAGCGTAGAAGGGGACGGCTACACCTTC. Protein product: CASSVEGDGYTF. Together with reference TRBV9 and TRBJ1-2, the CDR3 gives the full variable domain: DSGVTQTPKHLITATGQRVTLRCSPRSGDLSVYWYQQSLDQGLQFLIQYYNGEERAKGNILERFSAQQFPDLHSELNLSSLELGDSALYFCASSVEGDGYTFGSGTRLTVV.

The chain couples TRBV24-1 to TRBJ1-2, with D possibly TRBD1 on 6 matching bases. Per the germline V gene, CDR1 is KGHDR and CDR2 is SFDVKD. V was clipped by 3 bases and J by 6 bases, with 10 bases between them. The CDR3 extends over 13 amino acids. For the CDR3, the DNA is TGTGCCACCAGTGATGGGGGCGCGGATGGCTACACCTTC. This gives the protein CATSDGGADGYTF.

The J gene is TRBJ2-2, the V gene TRBV20-1; the match to TRBD1 covers 10 bases. The germline gives CDR1 DFQATT, CDR2 SNEGSKA (reference sequence). The CDR3 totals 14 residues. The V segment lost 5 bases and the J segment 4 bases; nucleotides outside the gene matches: 4. CDR3 nucleotides: TGCAGTGCTCCCGGGACAGGGGTCACCGGGGAGCTGTTTTTT. It encodes CSAPGTGVTGELFF.

The chain joins TRBV10-3 to TRBJ2-2; 9 bases are shared with TRBD2. This CDR3 spans 16 amino acids. Germline values: CDR1 ENHRY, CDR2 SYGVKD. V gave up 5 bases and J gave up 1 base; unmatched junction bases: 5. The CDR3 loop is CAISPGTSLNTGELFF. CDR3 nucleotides: TGTGCCATCAGTCCTGGGACTAGCTTGAACACCGGGGAGCTGTTTTTT.

This clonotype occurred once. The J gene is TRBJ2-6, the V gene TRBV12-5; 7 bases fit TRBD1. This CDR3 contains 17 residues. Per germline, CDR1 LGHNT and CDR2 FRNRAP. Germline trimming cut 6 bases from V and 0 bases from J; bases unmatched to any gene: 8. The CDR3 spells CASGPQGDPSGANVLTF. The CDR3, as DNA: TGTGCTAGTGGGCCCCAGGGGGACCCCTCTGGGGCCAACGTCCTGACTTTC.

The chain carries TRBV5-1 and TRBJ1-2, with D unresolved. The CDR3 runs to 14 residues. Trimming pared 0 bases from V and 5 bases from J, leaving 11 bases between. Germline V gene sequence: CDR1 SGHRS, CDR2 YFSETQ. CDR3 DNA sequence: TGCGCCAGCAGCTTGGCCGCTCGGCAGTATGGCTACACCTTC. This encodes CASSLAARQYGYTF.

This chain joins TRBV4-1 and TRBJ1-2; D is possibly TRBD1 (5 bases). The CDR3 is made up of 17 amino acids. Germline assignment: CDR1 MGHRA and CDR2 YSYEKL. Trimming pared 3 bases from V and 2 bases from J, leaving 19 bases between. The CDR3 region is CASSHTSTVGGNYGYTF. DNA for the CDR3: TGCGCCAGCAGCCACACGTCCACAGTTGGGGGAAACTATGGCTACACCTTC.